This passage covers 3 T cell receptor beta chains from one sample sequenced in a study of blood T cells in healthy people across ages. A second PCR of 7 to 11 cycles used a sample-barcoded 5' primer and a J-beta primer mix. One entry per CDR3 protein results from TCRdb running MiXCR on the 5' RACE reads. Of some 320,000 distinct CDR3 sequences in the sample, around 27% were seen once. The specimen was blood. These receptors all come from a woman between 65 and 79 years old in good health.

This clonotype was seen a handful of times. This sequence joins TRBV5-1 and TRBJ2-6, with D perhaps matching TRBD1 (6 bases). The germline V gene has CDR1 SGHRS and CDR2 YFSETQ. Trimming pared 2 bases from V and 2 bases from J, leaving 17 bases between. The CDR3 is made up of 18 amino acids. The CDR3, as DNA: TGCGCCAGCAGCTTCGATTTGTTGGCAGGGGCTGGGGCCAACGTCCTGACTTTC. Amino acids: CASSFDLLAGAGANVLTF.

This clonotype was counted only a few times. The genes are TRBV3-1 and TRBJ1-2, with D perhaps TRBD1 (6 bases). The length of the CDR3 is 15 residues. Germline V gene sequence: CDR1 LGHDT, CDR2 YNNKEL (reference sequence). The ends were cut back, 2 bases at V and 6 bases at J, with 16 bases in the middle. CDR3 bases: TGTGCCAGCAGCCAACAACCGGGACATAGAAATGGCTACACCTTC. Its protein is CASSQQPGHRNGYTF.

The chain is built from TRBV11-2 and TRBJ1-4; the D is unclear. CDR1 SGHAT and CDR2 FQNNGV come from the germline V gene. Trimming removed 1 base from V and 3 bases from J, with 9 bases in between. The CDR3 loop spans 15 amino acids. The CDR3 loop is CASSLGAGPNEKLFF. Written as DNA, the CDR3 is TGTGCCAGCAGCTTAGGGGCAGGTCCTAATGAAAAACTGTTTTTT.